This TCR beta chain was identified during a study of blood T cell repertoires in COVID-19. Clones were read by immunoSEQ multiplex PCR, and TCRdb kept only the in-frame ones, dropping some. The profile shows around 240,000 clones, 70% to 90% of them singletons. The source is a man in his forties or fifties who had been exposed to COVID-19. Sequences were obtained from PBMCs or T cells enriched from blood (not recorded which).

The CDR3 reads CAVERFSYEQYV. In DNA form, the CDR3 reads TGTGCCGTGGAGCGGTTCTCCTACGAGCAGTACGTC. This rearrangement joins TRBV10-3 to TRBJ2-7; possibly TRBD2 for D (5 bases). The CDR3 totals 12 residues. Germline CDR1 ENHRY, CDR2 SYGVKD. V was trimmed by 11 bases and J by 0 bases, leaving 11 bases between them.